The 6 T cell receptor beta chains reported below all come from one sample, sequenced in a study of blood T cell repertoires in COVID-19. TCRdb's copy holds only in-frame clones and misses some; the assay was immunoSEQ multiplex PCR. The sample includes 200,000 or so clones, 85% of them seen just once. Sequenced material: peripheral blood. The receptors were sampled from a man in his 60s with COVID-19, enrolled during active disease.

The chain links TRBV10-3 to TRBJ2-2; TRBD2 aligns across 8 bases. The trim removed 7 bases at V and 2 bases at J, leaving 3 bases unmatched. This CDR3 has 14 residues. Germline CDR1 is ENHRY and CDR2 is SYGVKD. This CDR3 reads CAITLAGNTGELFF. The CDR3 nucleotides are TGTGCCATCACCCTAGCGGGTAACACCGGGGAGCTGTTTTTT.

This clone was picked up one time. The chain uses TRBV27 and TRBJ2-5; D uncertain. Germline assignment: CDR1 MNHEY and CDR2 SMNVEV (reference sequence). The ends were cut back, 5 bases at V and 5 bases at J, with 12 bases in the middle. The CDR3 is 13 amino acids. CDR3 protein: CASSVGFRETQYF. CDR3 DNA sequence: TGTGCCAGCAGTGTCGGGTTTCGGGAGACCCAGTACTTC.

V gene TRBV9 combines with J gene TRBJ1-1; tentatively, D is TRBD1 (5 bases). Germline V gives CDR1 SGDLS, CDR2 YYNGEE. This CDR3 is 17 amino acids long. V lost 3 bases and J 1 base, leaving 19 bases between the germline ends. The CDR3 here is CASSEELNRSGNTEAFF. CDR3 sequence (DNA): TGTGCCAGCAGCGAGGAACTAAACAGGTCTGGGAACACTGAAGCTTTCTTT.

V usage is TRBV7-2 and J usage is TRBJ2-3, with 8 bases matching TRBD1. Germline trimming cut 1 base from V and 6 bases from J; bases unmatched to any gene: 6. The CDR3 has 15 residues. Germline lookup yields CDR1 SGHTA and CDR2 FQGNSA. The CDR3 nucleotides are TGTGCCAGCAGCTTAGGTCAGGGGGCCTCGGATACGCAGTATTTT. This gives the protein CASSLGQGASDTQYF.

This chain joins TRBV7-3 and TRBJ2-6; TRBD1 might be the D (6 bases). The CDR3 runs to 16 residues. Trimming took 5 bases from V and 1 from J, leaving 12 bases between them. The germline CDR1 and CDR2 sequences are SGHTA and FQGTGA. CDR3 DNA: TGTGCCAGCAGCCAACAGACAGGTTCTGGGGCCAACGTCCTGACTTTC. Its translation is CASSQQTGSGANVLTF.

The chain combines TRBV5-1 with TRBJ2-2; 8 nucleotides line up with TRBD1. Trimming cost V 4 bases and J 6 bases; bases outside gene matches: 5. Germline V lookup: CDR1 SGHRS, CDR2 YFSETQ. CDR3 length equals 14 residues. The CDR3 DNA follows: TGCGCCAGCAGCAACATGGACAGGGCCGGGGAGCTGTTTTTT. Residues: CASSNMDRAGELFF.